Listed below are T cell receptor beta chains from one sample, sequenced in a study of blood T cell repertoires in COVID-19. Sequencing was performed with immunoSEQ multiplex PCR; in TCRdb, only in-frame clones are kept and a portion is missing. Here the sample spans some 140,000 clones, around 84% being singletons. Sequenced: PBMCs or T cells enriched from blood (not recorded which). The origin of the receptors is a man in his forties or fifties with acute COVID-19. The CDR3 runs from the conserved cysteine through the conserved F or W. The size of a clone is reported for some rows only, either as once, few or many, or as a class for expanded clones.

j_gene | v_gene | abundance | CDR3aa
TRBJ2-2 | TRBV7-9 | NA | CASSRGNTGELFF
TRBJ1-2 | TRBV2 | few | CASSVRGWYGYTF
TRBJ2-7 | TRBV27 | NA | CASSARGGMGSYEQYF
TRBJ1-2 | TRBV23-1 | NA | CASPVNRGLKGYTF
TRBJ1-1 | TRBV10-3 | NA | CASKGGDETEAFF
TRBJ1-6 | TRBV20-1 | NA | CSAVRDSPLHF
TRBJ1-2 | TRBV6-2/TRBV6-3 | NA | CASSYSGTALRGYTF
TRBJ1-5 | TRBV7-2 | NA | CASSLTGGSNQPQHF
TRBJ1-1 | TRBV28 | NA | CASSLIGWTFEAFF
TRBJ1-1 | TRBV20-1 | NA | CSASNGYTEAFF
TRBJ2-5 | TRBV30 | once | CAWSDRRGETQYF
TRBJ2-7 | TRBV27 | NA | CASRVTVAYEQYF
TRBJ2-1 | TRBV24-1 | NA | CATSEQGNNEQFF
TRBJ2-1 | TRBV5-4 | NA | CASSAPPPGDNEQFF
TRBJ1-1 | TRBV3-1/TRBV3-2 | NA | CASSQRGIEEAFF
TRBJ2-1 | TRBV11-2 | NA | CASSTIGPGGDEQFF
TRBJ2-1 | TRBV21-1 | NA | CASISASYNEQFF
TRBJ2-2 | TRBV7-2 | NA | CASSGDYSNTGELFF
TRBJ2-1 | TRBV18 | NA | CASSPDWSRFF
TRBJ2-2 | TRBV5-1 | once | CASSLAAGVSTGELFF
TRBJ2-2 | TRBV9 | NA | CASSVDGGELFF
TRBJ1-1 | TRBV10-3 | NA | CAHRAFGVNTEAFF
TRBJ2-1 | TRBV7-3 | NA | CASSPPGTQKQFF
TRBJ1-1 | TRBV5-1 | NA | CASSFSGRDTEAFF
TRBJ2-7 | TRBV4-2 | NA | CASSQSSSGSISYEQYF
TRBJ1-2 | TRBV29-1 | NA | CSARQGSYGYTF
TRBJ1-1 | TRBV2 | NA | CASRADRGITEAFF
TRBJ1-3 | TRBV19 | NA | CASSLQGARGNTIYF
TRBJ2-7 | TRBV9 | NA | CASSVEGGLYEQYF
TRBJ2-3 | TRBV9 | few | CASSVLSTDTQYF
TRBJ2-4 | TRBV5-1 | NA | CASSFGGSNIQYF
TRBJ1-3 | TRBV10-3 | NA | CAISAGVSGNTIYF
TRBJ2-1 | TRBV3-1/TRBV3-2 | NA | CASSQTGTSGNNEQFF
TRBJ2-5 | TRBV29-1 | once | CSVPRGWKTQYF
TRBJ2-7 | TRBV7-9 | NA | CASSLNSGGAIVYEQYF
TRBJ2-1 | TRBV28 | NA | CASTIGGQGTEQFF
TRBJ2-1 | TRBV21-1 | NA | CASSKSVGTGTYHNEQFF
TRBJ2-2 | TRBV19 | NA | CASSKRSSGSNTGELFF
TRBJ2-3 | TRBV5-1 | NA | CASSSPGLAVTDTQYF
TRBJ1-4 | TRBV28 | few | CATSKRQANGEKLFF
TRBJ2-2 | TRBV7-2 | NA | CASSPGPGNTGELFF
TRBJ2-1 | TRBV5-1 | NA | CASSPGTLWDEQFF
TRBJ1-2 | TRBV6-6 | NA | CASSRQGGYTF
TRBJ1-1 | TRBV5-3 | NA | CARSSTLGGQNTEAFF
TRBJ1-1 | TRBV5-5 | few | CASSLTPGSGTEAFF
TRBJ2-2 | TRBV28 | NA | CASSSGGDTGELFF
TRBJ2-7 | TRBV25-1 | NA | CASSQAGEVNEQYF
TRBJ2-7 | TRBV9 | few | CASSPHPTGDYEQYF
TRBJ2-7 | TRBV27 | NA | CASSLRALGGGAYEQYF
TRBJ2-7 | TRBV5-1 | NA | CASSVDRSLEQYF
TRBJ2-5 | TRBV14 | NA | CASSSGQQETQYF
TRBJ1-2 | TRBV18 | NA | CASSPQEMDGYTF
TRBJ1-5 | TRBV5-5 | NA | CASSLGVGPTAQSNQPQHF
TRBJ2-1 | TRBV6-4 | few | CASSAGTINEQFF